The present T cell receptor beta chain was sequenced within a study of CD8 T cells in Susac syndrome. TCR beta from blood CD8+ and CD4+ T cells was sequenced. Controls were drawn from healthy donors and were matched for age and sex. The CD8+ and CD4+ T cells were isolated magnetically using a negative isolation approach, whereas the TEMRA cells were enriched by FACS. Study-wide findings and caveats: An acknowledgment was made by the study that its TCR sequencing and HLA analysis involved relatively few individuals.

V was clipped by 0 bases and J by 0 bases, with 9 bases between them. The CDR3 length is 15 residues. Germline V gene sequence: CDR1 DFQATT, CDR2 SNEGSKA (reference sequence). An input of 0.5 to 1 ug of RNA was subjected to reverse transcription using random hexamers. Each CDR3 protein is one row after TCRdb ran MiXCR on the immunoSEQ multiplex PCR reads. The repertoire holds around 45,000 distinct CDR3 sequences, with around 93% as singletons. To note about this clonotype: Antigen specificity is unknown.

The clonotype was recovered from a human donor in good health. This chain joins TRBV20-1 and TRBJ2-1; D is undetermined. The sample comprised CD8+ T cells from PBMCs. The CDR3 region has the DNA TGCAGTGCTAGAGAAGCCCCTAGCTCCTACAATGAGCAGTTCTTC. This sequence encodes CSAREAPSSYNEQFF.